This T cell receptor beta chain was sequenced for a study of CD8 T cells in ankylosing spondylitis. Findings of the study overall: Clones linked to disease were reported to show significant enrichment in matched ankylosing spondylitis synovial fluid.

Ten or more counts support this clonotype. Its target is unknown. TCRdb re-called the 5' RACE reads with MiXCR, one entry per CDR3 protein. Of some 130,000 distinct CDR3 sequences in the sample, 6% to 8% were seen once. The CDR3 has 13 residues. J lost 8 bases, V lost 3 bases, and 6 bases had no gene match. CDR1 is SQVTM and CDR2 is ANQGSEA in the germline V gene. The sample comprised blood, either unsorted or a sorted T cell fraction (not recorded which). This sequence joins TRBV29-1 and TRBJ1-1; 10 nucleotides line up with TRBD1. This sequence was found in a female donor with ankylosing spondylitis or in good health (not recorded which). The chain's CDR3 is CSVDPRTGGEAFF. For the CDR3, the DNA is TGCAGCGTTGATCCCCGGACAGGGGGAGAAGCTTTCTTT.